Listed below are T cell receptor beta chains from one sample, sequenced in a study of beta chain features in type 1 diabetes. TCRdb's table, derived via immunoSEQ multiplex PCR, lists solely in-frame clones and lacks some. The sample has hundreds of thousands of clones; 30% are singletons. Sequences were obtained from naive CD4+ T cells from blood. These receptors all stem from a man in his late teens or twenties in good health. The CDR3 runs from the conserved cysteine through the conserved F or W. Each record gives: clone size, V gene, J gene, D gene, CDR3 protein, CDR3 DNA. The D gene is left open where the match is weak. Some rows mark clone size as missing; the rest say once, few, many or name a class of expanded clone.

.	TRBV30	TRBJ1-2	.	CAWSVVGGGYTF	TGTGCCTGGAGCGTCGTTGGAGGTGGCTACACCTTC
once	TRBV11-2	TRBJ2-4	.	CASGHRADIQYF	TGTGCCAGCGGCCACCGGGCGGACATTCAGTACTTC
.	TRBV5-4	TRBJ2-1	TRBD2	CASSSRKLAGVYNEQFF	TGTGCCAGCAGCTCGAGAAAACTAGCGGGAGTCTACAATGAGCAGTTCTTC
few	TRBV29-1	TRBJ1-2	.	CSLIQGNYGYTF	TGCAGCTTAATACAGGGAAACTATGGCTACACCTTC
.	TRBV5-1	TRBJ2-1	TRBD2	CASSDSGTSGYNEQFF	TGCGCCAGCAGCGATTCCGGGACTAGCGGGTACAATGAGCAGTTCTTC
.	TRBV7-2	TRBJ2-5	.	CASSGSGNQETQYF	TGTGCCAGCAGTGGATCCGGGAACCAAGAGACCCAGTACTTC
.	TRBV15	TRBJ2-7	.	CATSSGPGYEQYF	TGTGCCACCAGCTCCGGGCCGGGCTACGAGCAGTACTTC
few	TRBV15	TRBJ2-6	.	CATSRANRGANVLTF	TGTGCCACCAGCAGAGCTAATCGGGGGGCCAACGTCCTGACTTTC
few	TRBV30	TRBJ2-6	.	CAWSVGLGANVLTF	TGTGCCTGGAGTGTTGGGCTTGGGGCCAACGTCCTGACTTTC
few	TRBV27	TRBJ2-7	TRBD1	CASRGTGRYEQYF	TGTGCCAGCAGGGGGACAGGGAGGTACGAGCAGTACTTC
.	TRBV30	TRBJ2-1	.	CAWNLDRSYNEQFF	TGTGCCTGGAATCTAGATAGATCCTACAATGAGCAGTTCTTC
few	TRBV5-6	TRBJ2-6	TRBD1	CASRYRDRASGANVLTF	TGTGCCAGCAGGTACCGGGACAGAGCCTCTGGGGCCAACGTCCTGACTTTC
.	TRBV27	TRBJ2-5	.	CASSYLGASETQYF	TGTGCCAGCAGCTACCTTGGGGCATCGGAGACCCAGTACTTC
.	TRBV30	TRBJ2-4	TRBD2	CAWSAGGGKNIQYF	TGTGCCTGGAGTGCGGGGGGAGGCAAAAACATTCAGTACTTC
.	TRBV28	TRBJ1-2	.	CASSFTGYGYTF	TGTGCCAGCAGTTTTACCGGCTATGGCTACACCTTC
.	TRBV5-1	TRBJ2-7	.	CASSIDRSYEQYF	TGCGCCAGCAGCATAGACAGGAGCTACGAGCAGTACTTC
.	TRBV5-1	TRBJ2-7	TRBD2	CASSFSSGGYEQYF	TGCGCCAGCAGCTTCTCTAGCGGAGGGTACGAGCAGTACTTC
few	TRBV21-1	TRBJ2-7	.	CASSLNGTEVYEQYF	TGTGCCAGCAGCTTAAACGGGACAGAAGTCTACGAGCAGTACTTC
few	TRBV29-1	TRBJ2-5	.	CSVENRVQETQYF	TGCAGCGTTGAGAACAGGGTACAAGAGACCCAGTACTTC
.	TRBV6-1	TRBJ2-2	.	CASSEVHSALNTGELFF	TGTGCCAGCAGTGAAGTACACAGCGCACTCAACACCGGGGAGCTGTTTTTT
.	TRBV6-5	TRBJ2-1	TRBD2	CASSGATSGYNEQFF	TGTGCCAGCAGTGGCGCGACTAGCGGCTACAATGAGCAGTTCTTC
.	TRBV6-5	TRBJ2-5	.	CASSSSGTGRETQYF	TGTGCCAGCAGTTCTAGCGGGACAGGACGAGAGACCCAGTACTTC
.	TRBV4-3	TRBJ2-2	TRBD1	CASSKGAFTGELFF	TGCGCCAGCAGCAAGGGGGCGTTTACCGGGGAGCTGTTTTTT
.	TRBV5-8	TRBJ2-5	.	CASSLPGWETQYF	TGTGCCAGCAGCTTGCCGGGATGGGAGACCCAGTACTTC
.	TRBV5-1	TRBJ2-7	TRBD1	CASSQTGLVDEQYF	TGCGCCAGCAGTCAGACAGGGTTGGTCGACGAGCAGTACTTC
.	TRBV7-2	TRBJ2-5	.	CASSSAGLQETQYF	TGTGCCAGCAGCTCGGCGGGGCTCCAAGAGACCCAGTACTTC
once	TRBV5-1	TRBJ2-6	.	CASSLARTGANVLTF	TGCGCCAGCAGCTTGGCCAGGACTGGGGCCAACGTCCTGACTTTC
.	TRBV4-2	TRBJ2-2	.	CASSLRELFF	TGTGCCAGCAGCCTGAGGGAGCTGTTTTTT
.	TRBV30	TRBJ2-1	.	CAWRGGAGTPPNYNEQFF	TGTGCCTGGAGGGGAGGCGCTGGGACGCCCCCGAACTACAATGAGCAGTTCTTC
few	TRBV30	TRBJ2-3	.	CAWNFQGSTDTQYF	TGTGCCTGGAATTTTCAGGGGAGCACAGATACGCAGTATTTT
few	TRBV30	TRBJ2-2	.	CAWTQGNTGELFF	TGTGCCTGGACCCAGGGGAACACCGGGGAGCTGTTTTTT
.	TRBV7-2	TRBJ1-4	.	CASSLDSANEKLFF	TGTGCCAGCAGCCTAGACAGCGCTAATGAAAAACTGTTTTTT
.	TRBV29-1	TRBJ2-1	.	CSAVPTASSYNEQFF	TGCAGCGCAGTCCCGACTGCCTCCTCCTACAATGAGCAGTTCTTC
.	TRBV29-1	TRBJ2-1	.	CSVEEGGRLGEQFF	TGCAGCGTTGAAGAAGGCGGAAGATTGGGTGAGCAGTTCTTC
.	TRBV4-2	TRBJ2-1	.	CASSTLPDEQFF	TGTGCCAGCAGTACCCTGCCGGATGAGCAGTTCTTC
.	TRBV6-6	TRBJ2-1	TRBD2	CASRLTSGTDNEQFF	TGTGCCAGCAGACTCACTAGCGGGACGGACAATGAGCAGTTCTTC
.	TRBV2	TRBJ2-7	TRBD2	CAGAGGVHEQYF	TGTGCGGGGGCGGGAGGCGTCCACGAGCAGTACTTC
few	TRBV7-9	TRBJ2-5	.	CASSLEITTETQYF	TGTGCCAGCAGCCTGGAAATCACCACGGAGACCCAGTACTTC
.	TRBV20-1	TRBJ1-1	.	CSASTPTEAFF	TGCAGTGCTAGTACCCCCACTGAAGCTTTCTTT
.	TRBV11-2	TRBJ2-7	.	CASSSGWEQYF	TGTGCCAGCAGCTCCGGCTGGGAGCAGTACTTC
.	TRBV7-8	TRBJ2-5	.	CASSLMGFRSYQETQYF	TGTGCCAGCAGCTTAATGGGGTTCAGGTCATACCAAGAGACCCAGTACTTC
.	TRBV30	TRBJ1-2	TRBD1	CAWRWDSWTRCTF	TGTGCCTGGAGATGGGACAGTTGGACTCGTTGCACCTTC
few	TRBV5-1	TRBJ2-1	TRBD2	CASSSTSGSLNEQFF	TGCGCCAGCAGCTCGACTAGCGGGTCTCTCAATGAGCAGTTCTTC
few	TRBV13	TRBJ2-5	.	CASSNRLSRTQYF	TGTGCCAGCAGCAATCGACTGTCCCGGACCCAGTACTTC
.	TRBV4-2	TRBJ1-4	.	CASSQEGREKLFF	TGTGCCAGCAGCCAAGAAGGCCGCGAAAAACTGTTTTTT
few	TRBV4-3	TRBJ2-7	.	CASSQDGSYEQYF	TGCGCCAGCAGCCAAGACGGATCCTACGAGCAGTACTTC
.	TRBV30	TRBJ2-1	.	CAWSVDNYNEQFF	TGTGCCTGGAGTGTCGACAACTACAATGAGCAGTTCTTC
once	TRBV6-1	TRBJ1-2	.	CASSVTGVDGYTF	TGTGCCAGCAGTGTAACAGGAGTAGATGGCTACACCTTC